Listed below are T cell receptor beta chains from one sample, sequenced in a study of CD8 T cells in ankylosing spondylitis. TCRdb redid the calling of the 5' RACE reads with MiXCR, one entry per CDR3 protein. The sample records a few hundred thousand distinct CDR3 sequences, around 20% being singletons. Material: blood, either unsorted or a sorted T cell fraction (not recorded which). Receptors were obtained from a male donor with ankylosing spondylitis. Both conserved end residues are part of each CDR3. The D gene is left open where the match is weak. Expanded clones are given a class, and other clones once, few, many or no size at all.

v_call	cdr3_length	clone_size	d_call	j_call	cdr3_nt	cdr3_aa
TRBV4-1	15	NA	NA	TRBJ1-1	TGCGCCAGCAGCCAGGGAAGGCAGATGAACACTGAAGCTTTCTTT	CASSQGRQMNTEAFF
TRBV28	13	few	NA	TRBJ1-1	TGTGCCACCATGGAAGAGGAGTACACTGAAGCTTTCTTT	CATMEEEYTEAFF
TRBV5-6	15	NA	TRBD2	TRBJ2-1	TGTGCCAGCAGCTTAAGCGGGGGGGCTTTCAATGAGCAGTTCTTC	CASSLSGGAFNEQFF
TRBV25-1	12	few	NA	TRBJ2-3	TGTGCCAGCTGGGGGGGCACAGATACGCAGTATTTT	CASWGGTDTQYF
TRBV4-3	15	NA	NA	TRBJ2-1	TGCGCCAGCAGCCGGTCGTATGTAGGGGAGGATGAGCAGTTCTTC	CASSRSYVGEDEQFF
TRBV5-1	15	NA	TRBD1	TRBJ2-7	TGCGCCAGCAGCTTGGATGGGACAGGGATCTACGAGCAGTACTTC	CASSLDGTGIYEQYF
TRBV4-1	15	NA	TRBD1	TRBJ2-3	TGCGCCAGCAACTACGGGACAGCCCCGAGGGATACGCAGTATTTT	CASNYGTAPRDTQYF
TRBV29-1	13	few	TRBD2	TRBJ2-7	TGCAGCGTTCGGGTTGCGGGGGCCTACGAGCAGTACTTC	CSVRVAGAYEQYF
TRBV2	15	NA	NA	TRBJ2-7	TGTGCCAGCAGTGAAGAGAGTGGTGCCCCTTACGAGCAGTACTTC	CASSEESGAPYEQYF
TRBV7-9	13	NA	NA	TRBJ1-1	TGTGCCAGCAGTTTACAGGGATTCAATGAAGCTTTCTTT	CASSLQGFNEAFF
TRBV14	15	NA	TRBD2	TRBJ2-5	TGTGCCAGCAGCCGGGGACTAGCGGGGACAGAGACCCAGTACTTC	CASSRGLAGTETQYF
TRBV3-1	17	few	TRBD2	TRBJ2-5	TGTGCCAGCAGCCAAGATCGACTAGCGGGAGGTGTGGAGACCCAGTACTTC	CASSQDRLAGGVETQYF
TRBV20-1	14	few	NA	TRBJ1-1	TGCAGTGCCAACATACAGGGATGGGGCACTGAAGCTTTCTTT	CSANIQGWGTEAFF
TRBV7-9	16	NA	NA	TRBJ2-3	TGTGCCAGCAGCTTATGGGCCGCGCAAGGCACAGATACGCAGTATTTT	CASSLWAAQGTDTQYF
TRBV12-3/TRBV12-4	14	few	NA	TRBJ2-7	TGTGCCAGCAGTTTGGCCCCCACAACCTACGAGCAGTACTTC	CASSLAPTTYEQYF
TRBV7-9	14	NA	TRBD1	TRBJ1-4	TGTGCCAGCAGCCTGACAGGGGGCCAGGAAAAACTGTTTTTT	CASSLTGGQEKLFF
TRBV24-1	12	many	NA	TRBJ2-1	TGTGCCACCAGTGACCCCTACAATGAGCAGTTCTTC	CATSDPYNEQFF
TRBV12-3/TRBV12-4	14	NA	NA	TRBJ1-1	TGTGCCAGCAGCTTCAGCATTATGAACACTGAAGCTTTCTTT	CASSFSIMNTEAFF
TRBV11-2	15	few	NA	TRBJ2-3	TGTGCCAGCGCCTGGGTAGGGGGAAGCACAGATACGCAGTATTTT	CASAWVGGSTDTQYF
TRBV7-9	14	NA	NA	TRBJ2-4	TGTGCCAGCAGCTCTCGGGATCCCGAAAACATTCAGTACTTC	CASSSRDPENIQYF
TRBV11-2	16	NA	NA	TRBJ2-5	TGTGCCAGCAGTTATAGAACGGGGCTGTACCAAGAGACCCAGTACTTC	CASSYRTGLYQETQYF
TRBV28	13	NA	NA	TRBJ1-4	TGTGCCAGCAGTCCTTTCACTAATGAAAAACTGTTTTTT	CASSPFTNEKLFF
TRBV20-1	18	NA	NA	TRBJ2-2	TGCAGTGCTAGAGATATCCCCTCTTCGGGAAGGTTGACCGGGGAGCTGTTTTTT	CSARDIPSSGRLTGELFF
TRBV24-1	14	NA	NA	TRBJ2-2	TGTGCCACCAGTGACGGAGATGGTATCGGGGAGCTGTTTTTT	CATSDGDGIGELFF
TRBV4-3	15	NA	NA	TRBJ2-7	TGCGCCAGCAGCCAAGATTACGAAGGTAGCTACGAGCAGTACTTC	CASSQDYEGSYEQYF
TRBV12-3/TRBV12-4	17	few	TRBD1	TRBJ2-5	TGTGCCAGCAGTTTTTCCTCGGACAGGGAAGGTGTGGAGACCCAGTACTTC	CASSFSSDREGVETQYF
TRBV20-1	11	NA	NA	TRBJ2-7	TGCAGTGCCAGGCTAGCGTACGAGCAGTACTTC	CSARLAYEQYF
TRBV7-9	12	NA	NA	TRBJ2-1	TGTGCCAGCAGCTTAAGGGTGAACGAGCAGTTCTTC	CASSLRVNEQFF
TRBV7-9	17	NA	TRBD1	TRBJ1-3	TGTGCCAGCAGCCAAGAGACAGGGGAGTACTCTGGAAACACCATATATTTT	CASSQETGEYSGNTIYF
TRBV15	11	few	NA	TRBJ1-4	TGTGCCACCAGCAGAGATGGGAAACTGTTTTTT	CATSRDGKLFF
TRBV9	15	few	TRBD2	TRBJ2-2	TGTGCCAGCAGCGGACTAGCGGAGGGCACCGGGGAGCTGTTTTTT	CASSGLAEGTGELFF
TRBV3-1	17	NA	TRBD2	TRBJ2-5	TGTGCCAGCAGCCAGACACTAGCGGGGGGTCCCCAAGAGACCCAGTACTTC	CASSQTLAGGPQETQYF
TRBV10-3	14	NA	NA	TRBJ2-5	TGTGCCATCAGTGCCCGGGGGGCCCAAGAGACCCAGTACTTC	CAISARGAQETQYF
TRBV4-3	16	NA	NA	TRBJ1-5	TGCGCCAGCAGCCAAGATTTCTCCTATAGCAATCAGCCCCAGCATTTT	CASSQDFSYSNQPQHF
TRBV23-1	15	NA	NA	TRBJ2-7	TGCGCCAGCAGTCAATCGTCGGGGACCTCCTACGAGCAGTACTTC	CASSQSSGTSYEQYF
TRBV29-1	13	many	NA	TRBJ1-1	TGCAGCGTTGAGACCGACCTGGAGGAAGAAGCTTTCTTT	CSVETDLEEEAFF
TRBV25-1	17	NA	TRBD2	TRBJ2-1	TGTGCCAGCAGTGAATGGAGGACTAGCGGGAGGTTCAATGAGCAGTTCTTC	CASSEWRTSGRFNEQFF
TRBV3-1	13	many	NA	TRBJ2-7	TGTGCCAGTGAGGGGACATCACCCTACGAGCAGTACTTC	CASEGTSPYEQYF
TRBV27	15	few	NA	TRBJ2-7	TGTGCCAGCAGTTTTGATGGGGCGCGGCCCTACGAGCAGTACTTC	CASSFDGARPYEQYF
TRBV12-3/TRBV12-4	11	NA	TRBD2	TRBJ2-4	TGTGCCGTGGCGGCGGGGGGCATTCAGTACTTC	CAVAAGGIQYF
TRBV4-1	15	few	NA	TRBJ2-7	TGCGCCAGCAGCCAAGAATGGGCGGGGTACTACGAGCAGTACTTC	CASSQEWAGYYEQYF
TRBV7-9	14	many	NA	TRBJ2-1	TGTGCCAGCAGCTTAGGGTCGGGATTCGATGAGCAGTTCTTC	CASSLGSGFDEQFF
TRBV12-3/TRBV12-4	17	many	TRBD2	TRBJ2-5	TGTGCCAGCAGTACGCCGGATAGCGGGAGAGATCAAGAGACCCAGTACTTC	CASSTPDSGRDQETQYF
TRBV5-1	16	few	TRBD1	TRBJ1-3	TGCGCCAGCAGCTCCGGACAGGGGGCGCTTGGAAACACCATATATTTT	CASSSGQGALGNTIYF
TRBV5-5	14	few	TRBD2	TRBJ2-7	TGTGCCAGCTCGAAAGCGGGAGGGCTTGGCGAGCAGTACTTC	CASSKAGGLGEQYF
TRBV30	13	NA	NA	TRBJ1-1	TGTGCCTGGAGTGGCAGCATGAACACTGAAGCTTTCTTT	CAWSGSMNTEAFF
TRBV7-9	12	many	NA	TRBJ2-7	TGTGCCAGCGGGGGGTCCACCTACGAGCAGTACTTC	CASGGSTYEQYF
TRBV4-3	16	few	NA	TRBJ2-1	TGCGCCAGCAGCCAAGATTCCAGGGGGGCCTACAATGAGCAGTTCTTC	CASSQDSRGAYNEQFF
TRBV20-1	16	NA	NA	TRBJ2-2	TGCAGTGCTAGAGATACTCAGGCGGCGTACACCGGGGAGCTGTTTTTT	CSARDTQAAYTGELFF
TRBV6-5	19	NA	TRBD2	TRBJ2-3	TGTGCCAGCAGTTACTCGACCCCCTGGGCGGGGGGTCACACAGATACGCAGTATTTT	CASSYSTPWAGGHTDTQYF
TRBV6-1	13	NA	NA	TRBJ2-7	TGTGCCAGCAGGCCGACAGGAACATACGAGCAGTACTTC	CASRPTGTYEQYF